This T cell receptor beta chain came from a study of kidney transplant recipient with SARS-CoV-2 infection. Note on this clonotype: A much larger clone differs by one base, so this may be a read error.

Germline CDR1 and CDR2: MDHEN and SYDVKM. The CDR3 runs 15 residues. One entry per CDR3 protein, called by TCRdb with MiXCR from the reads. In the table there are approximately 240,000 distinct CDR3 sequences, under 35% of which are singletons. The receptor's source is a male patient aged 30 to 39 who had COVID-19 and was a kidney transplant recipient. Certain T cells may be donor cells from the graft. This chain connects TRBV28 to TRBJ2-3; 9 nucleotides align to TRBD2. The J call could be wrong; TRBJ2-7 is a better fit for the DNA end. Source: a blood sample, taken at baseline and between days 110 and 120 from a kidney transplant recipient. As DNA, the CDR3 is TGTGCCAGCGGTTTAAAGGCGGGAGGGACTAAGGCGCAGTACTTC. This sequence encodes CASGLKAGGTKAQYF.